These 25 T cell receptor beta chains came from one sample sequenced in a study of blood T cell repertoires in COVID-19. Profiling relied on immunoSEQ multiplex PCR, and the TCRdb table lists in-frame clones only, not all of them. This sample has nearly 95,000 clones, with about 87% found just once. Specimen: peripheral blood. These receptors were collected from a human donor with acute or convalescent COVID-19. The donor label of this sample is uncertain.

The chain couples TRBV28 to TRBJ2-3; D gene unclear. CDR1 is MDHEN, CDR2 SYDVKM, per germline. Trimming shortened V by 2 bases and J by 9 bases, and 12 bases separated the two germline ends. CDR3 length equals 13 residues. In DNA, the CDR3 is TGTGCCAGCAGTTTAGACACAGAGCACACGCAGTATTTT. Translation: CASSLDTEHTQYF.

This CDR3 reads CASSWSLEISYNEQFF. The DNA for the CDR3 is TGTGCCAGCAGCTGGAGTCTGGAGATCTCCTACAATGAGCAGTTCTTC. The V and J genes are TRBV5-4 and TRBJ2-1, with D unclear. V was pared by 3 bases and J by 0 bases, with 13 bases between. The CDR3 is 16 residues long. Germline V gives CDR1 SGHNT, CDR2 YYREEE (reference sequence).

The chain combines TRBV30 with TRBJ2-3; 8 bases are shared with TRBD1. The CDR3 is made up of 15 amino acids. Trimming at V came to 3 bases and at J to 2 bases, leaving 7 bases not matched to a gene. Germline V lookup: CDR1 GTSNPN, CDR2 SVGIG (reference sequence). CDR3 protein: CAWRGAGQVTDTQYF. The CDR3 DNA is TGTGCCTGGAGGGGGGCGGGACAGGTCACAGATACGCAGTATTTT.

J is TRBJ2-3 and V is TRBV5-6; 8 bases map to TRBD1. The CDR3 contains 14 residues. J was trimmed by 2 bases and V by 4 bases; bases with no gene match: 3. Germline lookup yields CDR1 SGHDT and CDR2 YYEEEE. The CDR3 coding sequence is TGTGCCAGCAGCCTGGACAGGGCCACAGATACGCAGTATTTT. This translates into CASSLDRATDTQYF.

This CDR3 is CASAGGPQGETQYF. The CDR3 DNA reads TGCGCCAGCGCGGGGGGACCACAAGGGGAGACCCAGTACTTC. The chain has TRBV10-2 and TRBJ2-5; 8 nucleotides align to TRBD2. CDR3 size: 14 residues. Trimming took 8 bases from V and 5 from J; bases not matched to a gene: 10. The V gene's germline CDR1 is WSHSY and CDR2 SAAADI.

The chain has TRBV5-3 and TRBJ1-2; 7 bases are a match to TRBD1. TRBV5-3 is noted as an ORF with a role that remains uncertain. This CDR3 spans 19 amino acids. Trimming removed 0 bases from V and 4 bases from J; junction bases left unmatched: 18. Here the CDR3 reads CARSLDPSDRARPPYGYTF. The CDR3 nucleotides read TGTGCCAGAAGCTTGGATCCCTCCGACAGGGCTCGGCCCCCCTATGGCTACACCTTC.

This clone is a singleton in its sample. Here the CDR3 reads CAWSVRPGTGELFF. The CDR3 DNA reads as TGTGCCTGGAGTGTACGTCCAGGGACCGGGGAGCTGTTTTTT. The chain combines TRBV30 with TRBJ2-2, with D possibly being TRBD1 (5 bases). This CDR3 is 14 amino acids long. V was shortened by 0 bases and J by 5 bases, with 10 bases between the two germline ends. Germline V gene sequence: CDR1 GTSNPN, CDR2 SVGIG (reference sequence).

V gene TRBV7-2 combines with J gene TRBJ2-1, with 11 bases identical to TRBD2. Germline CDR1 SGHTA, CDR2 FQGNSA. The CDR3 consists of 14 residues. V was pared by 3 bases and J by 10 bases, with 5 bases of the junction left unmatched. DNA for the CDR3: TGTGCCAGCAGCTTTAGCGGGGGGGCCAGGGAGCAGTTCTTC. Amino acids: CASSFSGGAREQFF.

This clone was observed once. The chain combines TRBV7-8 with TRBJ2-7; perhaps TRBD2 as D (6 bases). Deletions cut 3 bases from V and 6 bases from J, with 24 bases between. Per the germline V gene, CDR1 is SGHVS and CDR2 is FQNEAQ. This CDR3 has 17 residues. CDR3 nucleotide sequence: TGTGCCAGCAGCTTTTGGGGGGAGCCTTACCTCCCCGGCGAGCAGTACTTC. Translation: CASSFWGEPYLPGEQYF.

This chain connects TRBV18 to TRBJ1-1; D not certain. The germline CDR1 and CDR2 sequences are KGHSH and LQKENI. V was cut by 2 bases and J by 1 base, with 5 bases left in between. The CDR3 runs to 13 residues. CDR3 sequence (DNA): TGTGCCAGCTCACCAGAGGGGAACACTGAAGCTTTCTTT. Translating it yields CASSPEGNTEAFF.

The chain links TRBV7-2 to TRBJ2-1; D ambiguous. This CDR3 contains 15 residues. The V gene lost 4 bases and the J gene lost 0 bases, with 10 bases spanning the gap. CDR1 is SGHTA, CDR2 FQGNSA, per germline. The CDR3 spells CASSSDRSSYNEQFF. The CDR3, as DNA: TGTGCCAGCAGCTCTGATCGGAGCTCCTACAATGAGCAGTTCTTC. The full variable domain, completed using reference TRBV7-2 and TRBJ2-1, is GAGVSQSPSNKVTEKGKDVELRCDPISGHTALYWYRQSLGQGLEFLIYFQGNSAPDKSGLPSDRFSAERTGGSVSTLTIQRTQQEDSAVYLCASSSDRSSYNEQFFGPGTRLTVL.

The CDR3 DNA follows: TGCGCCAGCAGCTGGGACAGGAATCAGCCCCAGCATTTT. Its protein is CASSWDRNQPQHF. V is TRBV5-1 and J is TRBJ1-5, with TRBD1 matching 8 bases. V trimming: 3 bases; J trimming: 4 bases; junction bases outside the gene matches: 0. The CDR3 consists of 13 residues. Per germline, CDR1 SGHRS and CDR2 YFSETQ.

The V gene is TRBV6-5, the J gene TRBJ2-7; 9 bases match TRBD1. The CDR3 sequence is 14 residues long. Trimming at V came to 6 bases and at J to 0 bases, leaving 3 bases not matched to a gene. Germline-derived CDR1 and CDR2 are MNHEY and SVGAGI. The CDR3 sequence is CASRETGGSYEQYF. The CDR3, as DNA: TGTGCCAGCAGAGAGACAGGGGGCTCCTACGAGCAGTACTTC.

The V and J genes are TRBV5-1 and TRBJ1-2; 12 bases match TRBD1. The germline V gene encodes CDR1 SGHRS and CDR2 YFSETQ. Trimming removed 4 bases from V and 8 bases from J; junction bases left unmatched: 6. The CDR3 has 14 residues. CDR3 loop: CASSPGQGAEGYTF. CDR3 in DNA: TGCGCCAGCAGCCCGGGACAGGGGGCTGAGGGCTACACCTTC.

The J gene is TRBJ1-1, the V gene TRBV28, with a possible D match to TRBD1 (5 bases). There are 14 residues in the CDR3. Looked up from germline, CDR1 is MDHEN and CDR2 is SYDVKM. Deletions cut 6 bases from V and 4 bases from J, with 15 bases between. The CDR3 is CASSTQGKGTEAFF. The CDR3 bases are TGTGCCAGCAGCACTCAGGGAAAGGGCACTGAAGCTTTCTTT. The full variable domain, its missing parts supplied by reference TRBV28 and TRBJ1-1, is DVKVTQSSRYLVKRTGEKVFLECVQDMDHENMFWYRQDPGLGLRLIYFSYDVKMKEKGDIPEGYSVSREKKERFSLILESASTNQTSMYLCASSTQGKGTEAFFGQGTRLTVV.

The gene calls are TRBV3-1 (or the pseudogene TRBV3-2) and TRBJ1-6, with a tentative D call TRBD1 (6 bases). Between the trimmed V and J ends, which lost 1 base and 13 bases, there was a span of 17 bases. The CDR3 totals 15 residues. Germline values: CDR1 LGHDT, CDR2 YNNKEL (reference sequence). This chain's CDR3 is CASSQAGTPFYPLHF. CDR3 DNA sequence: TGTGCCAGCAGCCAAGCTGGGACACCCTTTTATCCCCTCCACTTT.

The chain has TRBV27 and TRBJ2-2; TRBD1 matches 7 bases. This CDR3 comprises 12 residues. CDR1 and CDR2 (germline): MNHEY, SMNVEV (reference sequence). The junction had 1 base not matched to a gene; V was cut back by 6 bases and J by 6 bases. The CDR3 DNA is TGTGCCAGCAGCACAGGGGCCGGGGAGCTGTTTTTT. Protein sequence: CASSTGAGELFF.

This chain links TRBV3-1 (or the pseudogene TRBV3-2) with TRBJ2-5; no definite D call. The CDR3 has 11 amino acids. CDR1 is LGHDT and CDR2 is YNNKEL in the germline V gene (reference sequence). Trimming shortened V by 5 bases and J by 2 bases, and 3 bases separated the two germline ends. CDR3 amino acids: CASSLQETQYF. The CDR3 DNA follows: TGTGCCAGCAGCTTACAAGAGACCCAGTACTTC.

The chain couples TRBV4-3 to TRBJ2-7; TRBD1 aligns across 10 bases. Germline CDR1 and CDR2: LGHNA and YSLEER. The CDR3 has 17 residues. V shed 0 bases, J shed 3 bases, and the junction held 8 bases outside the gene matches. The CDR3 coding sequence is TGCGCCAGCAGCCAAGATCTTGTAGGGACAGGGGACTACGAGCAGTACTTC. As protein: CASSQDLVGTGDYEQYF.

This sequence joins TRBV12-5 and TRBJ1-2; 8 nucleotides match TRBD1. The V gene end was trimmed by 5 bases and the J gene end by 0 bases; junction bases not matched to a gene: 2. In germline, CDR1 is LGHNT, CDR2 FRNRAP. CDR3 length equals 14 residues. Written as DNA, the CDR3 is TGTGCTAGTGGTACGGGACAGGCTAACTATGGCTACACCTTC. Amino acids: CASGTGQANYGYTF.

The rearrangement links TRBV7-9 to TRBJ2-3; D gene unclear. Germline lookup yields CDR1 SEHNR and CDR2 FQNEAQ (reference sequence). The CDR3 loop spans 13 amino acids. The V end lost 3 bases, the J end lost 2 bases, and 6 bases lay between the germline ends. The CDR3 DNA reads as TGTGCCAGCAGCTTTTCACACACAGATACGCAGTATTTT. This codes for CASSFSHTDTQYF.

Here the CDR3 DNA reads TGTGCCAGCAGCTTAGCACTAGGGGGTGAACTCTCTGAAGCTTTCTTT. Its translation is CASSLALGGELSEAFF. The V and J genes are TRBV7-9 and TRBJ1-1, with D possibly being TRBD1 (6 bases). V was shortened by 0 bases and J by 6 bases, with 17 bases between the two germline ends. The CDR3 runs 16 residues. Germline loops: CDR1 SEHNR, CDR2 FQNEAQ (reference sequence). Full variable domain (missing parts from reference TRBV7-9 and TRBJ1-1): DTGVSQNPRHKITKRGQNVTFRCDPISEHNRLYWYRQTLGQGPEFLTYFQNEAQLEKSRLLSDRFSAERPKGSFSTLEIQRTEQGDSAMYLCASSLALGGELSEAFFGQGTRLTVV.

The count of this clone is one. This sequence joins TRBV7-9 and TRBJ1-6; 9 positions match TRBD1. J lost 0 bases, V lost 5 bases, and 5 bases had no gene match. The CDR3 contains 17 residues. Per the germline V gene, CDR1 is SEHNR and CDR2 is FQNEAQ (reference sequence). CDR3 sequence reads: CASSTDRGSSYNSPLHF. The CDR3 nucleotides read TGTGCCAGCAGCACGGACAGGGGCAGCTCCTATAATTCACCCCTCCACTTT.

This clone was seen a single time. The chain joins TRBV11-2 to TRBJ1-1, with D uncertain. The CDR3 length is 12 residues. Trimming stripped 3 bases from V and 8 bases from J, with 10 bases between. Per germline, CDR1 SGHAT and CDR2 FQNNGV. DNA for the CDR3: TGTGCCAGCAGCTTTTCTGAGTCGGAAGCTTTCTTT. Encoded protein: CASSFSESEAFF.

The rearrangement joins TRBV27 to TRBJ1-4; D is unresolved. Deletions cut 5 bases from V and 11 bases from J, with 18 bases between. The length of the CDR3 is 14 residues. Germline CDR1 reads MNHEY; CDR2 reads SMNVEV (reference sequence). This CDR3 reads CASSNGIFGRKLFF. The CDR3 DNA follows: TGTGCCAGCAGTAACGGGATTTTTGGGCGGAAACTGTTTTTT. Full variable domain (rest looked up from reference TRBV27 and TRBJ1-4): EAQVTQNPRYLITVTGKKLTVTCSQNMNHEYMSWYRQDPGLGLRQIYYSMNVEVTDKGDVPEGYKVSRKEKRNFPLILESPSPNQTSLYFCASSNGIFGRKLFFGSGTQLSVL.